A selection of T cell receptor beta chains follows, all from one sample in a study of blood T cell repertoires in COVID-19. The repertoire was sequenced with immunoSEQ multiplex PCR; TCRdb's copy has only in-frame clones and lacks some. This table holds approximately 230,000 clones, about 85% found once. Sequencing was done on a sample of peripheral blood. The receptors were gathered from a man aged 25-45 years with active or convalescent COVID-19. CDR3s include the opening cysteine and the closing phenylalanine or tryptophan. A D gene is named only where the DNA matches it firmly. The size entry is marked missing in some rows and otherwise reads once, few, many or a size class.

d_gene	j_gene	v_gene	abundance	CDR3nt	CDR3aa
NA	TRBJ1-2	TRBV19	NA	TGTGCCAGCAAACAGGATGCGCTTAACTATGGCTACACCTTC	CASKQDALNYGYTF
TRBD1	TRBJ1-5	TRBV7-2	few	TGTGCCAGCAGCCAAGGGACAGGGGGTAGTCAGCCCCAGCATTTT	CASSQGTGGSQPQHF
NA	TRBJ1-3	TRBV6-5	NA	TGTGCCAGCAGCCTAGGGGGTTACTCTGGAAACACCATATATTTT	CASSLGGYSGNTIYF
TRBD1	TRBJ1-1	TRBV11-2	NA	TGTGCCAGCAGCCCGTCTGAAACGACAGGGATTAACACTGAAGCTTTCTTT	CASSPSETTGINTEAFF
NA	TRBJ2-2	TRBV27	NA	TGTGCCAGCAGTGTCCACAGGGCCCCCTACGCCGGGGAGCTGTTTTTT	CASSVHRAPYAGELFF
NA	TRBJ1-1	TRBV5-1	NA	TGCGCCAGCAGCTTGCACGGCGGTGAAGCTTTCTTT	CASSLHGGEAFF
NA	TRBJ2-1	TRBV19	once	TGTGCCAGTAGTCCCCCCAGGGCTCTGGGGTCCTACAATGAGCAGTTCTTC	CASSPPRALGSYNEQFF
NA	TRBJ2-5	TRBV21-1	NA	TGTGCCAGCAGCAAAGATGGCGGGGGGCCGGGGGAGACCCAGTACTTC	CASSKDGGGPGETQYF
TRBD2	TRBJ2-7	TRBV7-7	once	TGTGCTAGCAGCTTAGTCTTGACTAGCGGGCCGAACGAGCAGTACTTC	CASSLVLTSGPNEQYF
TRBD1	TRBJ2-7	TRBV30	NA	TGTGCCTGGAGTGTACACAGGGGTTCCACCTACTACTACTACGAGCAGTACTTC	CAWSVHRGSTYYYYEQYF
TRBD1	TRBJ1-2	TRBV28	NA	TGTGCCAGCAGTTTACCCCGGGACAGGGGCCAAGGCTACACCTTC	CASSLPRDRGQGYTF
NA	TRBJ2-1	TRBV5-1	NA	TGCGCCAGCGGTCTGGCGGGCTCCTACAATGAGCAGTTCTTC	CASGLAGSYNEQFF
TRBD1	TRBJ1-5	TRBV28	many	TGTGCCAGCAGTTTCTCCGACAGGGAGAGTCAGCCCCAGCATTTT	CASSFSDRESQPQHF
NA	TRBJ1-5	TRBV30	NA	TGTGCCTGGAGTGTTGGAGGGCTTAGCAATCAGCCCCAGCATTTT	CAWSVGGLSNQPQHF
TRBD2	TRBJ2-3	TRBV30	NA	TGTGCCTGGAGTGGGGCGGGAGCCCCCGATACGCAGTATTTT	CAWSGAGAPDTQYF
NA	TRBJ1-1	TRBV4-1	NA	TGCGCCAGCAGCCGGGCGGGGGTAGTGTTGAAGAACACTGAAGCTTTCTTT	CASSRAGVVLKNTEAFF
NA	TRBJ1-5	TRBV20-1	NA	TGCAGTGCTAGTTTTAGAAATCAGCCCCAGCATTTT	CSASFRNQPQHF
NA	TRBJ2-2	TRBV5-1	NA	TGCGCCAGCAGCTTGGGACAAAACACCGGGGAGCTGTTTTTT	CASSLGQNTGELFF
NA	TRBJ2-3	TRBV7-2	few	TGTGCCAGCAGCTTAGGAGTCCAACGCGACACAGATACGCAGTATTTT	CASSLGVQRDTDTQYF
NA	TRBJ2-7	TRBV5-1	NA	TGCGCCAGCAGCCCCACAGGGCTTCCCTACGAGCAGTACTTC	CASSPTGLPYEQYF
NA	TRBJ1-6	TRBV5-1	NA	TGCGCCAGCAGCCCGGAGCCCGCCGGGTCCTATAATTCACCCCTCCACTTT	CASSPEPAGSYNSPLHF
TRBD1	TRBJ2-2	TRBV18	NA	TGTGCCAGCTCCCTTGGGACAGTGAACACCGGGGAGCTGTTTTTT	CASSLGTVNTGELFF
TRBD2	TRBJ2-3	TRBV7-2	NA	TGTGCCAGCAGCTCCAAGCTGGGCGGGAGCGGTGGTACAGATACGCAGTATTTT	CASSSKLGGSGGTDTQYF
NA	TRBJ1-4	TRBV30	NA	TGTGCCTGGAGTGTAGGCGACTTACTTAATGAAAAACTGTTTTTT	CAWSVGDLLNEKLFF
TRBD1	TRBJ2-7	TRBV4-1	NA	TGCGCCAGCAGCTCCCCCGGGACAGGGGCCCTCGGGCAGTACTTC	CASSSPGTGALGQYF
TRBD2	TRBJ2-1	TRBV4-3	NA	TGCGCCAGCAGCCAAGATCAAACTAGCGGGAGAAACAATGAGCAGTTCTTC	CASSQDQTSGRNNEQFF
TRBD1	TRBJ2-4	TRBV24-1	NA	TGTGCCACCAGTGACCAGGGGGCCGCCAAAAACATTCAGTACTTC	CATSDQGAAKNIQYF
NA	TRBJ1-2	TRBV28	once	TGTGCCAGCAGTTTTCAGGGTGTCTATGGCTACACCTTC	CASSFQGVYGYTF
TRBD1	TRBJ1-4	TRBV18	NA	TGTGCCAGCTCACCCGGACAGGGAGGGATTGAAAAACTGTTTTTT	CASSPGQGGIEKLFF
NA	TRBJ2-1	TRBV4-2	NA	TGTGCCAGCAGCCAAACTGGAGACAATGAGCAGTTCTTC	CASSQTGDNEQFF
TRBD2	TRBJ2-7	TRBV20-1	few	TGCAGTGCTAGTGTTCGTTTCGGGACTAGCGAGAGCGAGCAGTACTTC	CSASVRFGTSESEQYF
NA	TRBJ1-2	TRBV6-1	NA	TGTGCCAGCAGTGATACTACGGGGGGTAGCTATGGCTACACCTTC	CASSDTTGGSYGYTF
NA	TRBJ1-1	TRBV7-9	few	TGTGCCAGCAGCCCGGAGGGGCACACTGAAGCTTTCTTT	CASSPEGHTEAFF
TRBD2	TRBJ2-1	TRBV15	NA	TGTGCCACCAGCAGAGGTGATAGCGGGAGGGCCTGGGACAATGAGCAGTTCTTC	CATSRGDSGRAWDNEQFF
TRBD2	TRBJ2-3	TRBV6-6	NA	TGTGCCAGCAGTTACTTAAGCGGGGGGGCAGATACGCAGTATTTT	CASSYLSGGADTQYF
NA	TRBJ1-6	TRBV5-5	NA	TGTGCCAGCAGCTTGTATGAGCAGGGTAATTCACCCCTCCACTTT	CASSLYEQGNSPLHF
NA	TRBJ2-7	TRBV6-5	NA	TGTGCCAGCAGTTACGCAGACGGGTACGAGCAGTACTTC	CASSYADGYEQYF
NA	TRBJ2-3	TRBV7-2	many	TGTGCCAGCAGCATCGACGACAGAATGGCGCAGTATTTT	CASSIDDRMAQYF